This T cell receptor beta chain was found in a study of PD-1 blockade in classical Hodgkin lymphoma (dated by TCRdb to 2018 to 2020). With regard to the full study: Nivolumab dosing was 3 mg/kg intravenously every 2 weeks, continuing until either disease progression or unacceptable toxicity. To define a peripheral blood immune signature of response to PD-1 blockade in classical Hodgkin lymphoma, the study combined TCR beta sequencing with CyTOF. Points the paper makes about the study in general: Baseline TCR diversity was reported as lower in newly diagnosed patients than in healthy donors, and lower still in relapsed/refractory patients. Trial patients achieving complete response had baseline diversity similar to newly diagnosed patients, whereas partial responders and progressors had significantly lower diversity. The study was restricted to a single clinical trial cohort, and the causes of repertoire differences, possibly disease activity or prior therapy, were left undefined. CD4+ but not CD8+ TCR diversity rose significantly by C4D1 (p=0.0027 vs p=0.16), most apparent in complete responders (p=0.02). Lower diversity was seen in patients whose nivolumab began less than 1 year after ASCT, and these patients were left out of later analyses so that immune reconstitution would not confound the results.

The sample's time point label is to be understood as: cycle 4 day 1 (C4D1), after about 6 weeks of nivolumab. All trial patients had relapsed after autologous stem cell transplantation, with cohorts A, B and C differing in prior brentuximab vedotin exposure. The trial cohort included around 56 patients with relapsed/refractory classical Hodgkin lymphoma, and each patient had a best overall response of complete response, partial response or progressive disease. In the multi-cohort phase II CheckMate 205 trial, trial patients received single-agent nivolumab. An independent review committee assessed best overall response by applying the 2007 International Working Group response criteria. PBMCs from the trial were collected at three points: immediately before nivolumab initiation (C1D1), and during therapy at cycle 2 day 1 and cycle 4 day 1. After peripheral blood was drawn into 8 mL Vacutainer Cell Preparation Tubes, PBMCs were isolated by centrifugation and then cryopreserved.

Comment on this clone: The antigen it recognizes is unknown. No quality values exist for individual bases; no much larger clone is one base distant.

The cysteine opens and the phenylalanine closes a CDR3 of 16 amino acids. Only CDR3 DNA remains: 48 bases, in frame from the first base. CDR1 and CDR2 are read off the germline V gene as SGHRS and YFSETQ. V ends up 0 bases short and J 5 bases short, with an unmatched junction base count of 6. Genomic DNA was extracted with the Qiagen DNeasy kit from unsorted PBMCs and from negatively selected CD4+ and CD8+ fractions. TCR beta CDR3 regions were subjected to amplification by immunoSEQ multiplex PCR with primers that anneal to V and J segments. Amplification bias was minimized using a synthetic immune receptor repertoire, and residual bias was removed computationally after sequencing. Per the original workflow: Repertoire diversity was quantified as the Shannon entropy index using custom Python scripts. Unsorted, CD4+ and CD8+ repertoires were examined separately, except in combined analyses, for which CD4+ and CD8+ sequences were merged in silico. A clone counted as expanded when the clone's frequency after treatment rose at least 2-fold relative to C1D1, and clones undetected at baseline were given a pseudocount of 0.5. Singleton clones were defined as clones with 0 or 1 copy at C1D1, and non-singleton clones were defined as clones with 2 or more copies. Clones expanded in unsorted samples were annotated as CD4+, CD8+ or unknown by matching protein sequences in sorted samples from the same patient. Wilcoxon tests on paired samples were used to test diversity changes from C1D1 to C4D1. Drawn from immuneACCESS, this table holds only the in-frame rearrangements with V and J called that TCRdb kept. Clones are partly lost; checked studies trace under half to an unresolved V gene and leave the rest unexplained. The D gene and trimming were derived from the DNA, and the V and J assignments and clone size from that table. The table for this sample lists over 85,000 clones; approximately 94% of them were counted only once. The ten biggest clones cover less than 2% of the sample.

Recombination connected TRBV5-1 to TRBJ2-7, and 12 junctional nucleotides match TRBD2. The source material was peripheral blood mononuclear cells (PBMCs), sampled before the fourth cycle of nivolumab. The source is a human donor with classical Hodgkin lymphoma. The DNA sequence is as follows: TGCGCCAGCAGCTTGGTTCTAGCGGGAGGGCCCCACGAGCAGTACTTC. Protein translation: CASSLVLAGGPHEQYF.